This T cell receptor beta chain emerged from a study of cytomegalovirus exposure and HLA in healthy donors. Worth noting for this clone: Its antigen is not known.

Whole-study results and caveats: For cytomegalovirus status, the classifier reportedly gave diagnoses with high specificity and sensitivity. The study designated around 150 TCR beta chains cytomegalovirus-associated.

This CDR3 is 15 amino acids long. The trim removed 5 bases at V and 8 bases at J, leaving 5 bases unmatched. Per germline, CDR1 MNHEY and CDR2 SMNVEV (reference sequence). The table came from immunoSEQ multiplex PCR; TCRdb's copy has only in-frame clones and leaves some out. The top ten hold 0.35% to 0.4% of the sample, which has roughly 260,000 clones, 90% seen once. The V call is TRBV27, the J call TRBJ2-1; 14 nucleotides match TRBD2. The clonotype originates from a woman aged 18-29 years in good health and CMV-seronegative. Sequencing was performed on PBMCs. In DNA, the CDR3 is TGTGCCAGCAGTGCCGGGACTAGCGGGGGCCATGAGCAGTTCTTC. This translates into CASSAGTSGGHEQFF.